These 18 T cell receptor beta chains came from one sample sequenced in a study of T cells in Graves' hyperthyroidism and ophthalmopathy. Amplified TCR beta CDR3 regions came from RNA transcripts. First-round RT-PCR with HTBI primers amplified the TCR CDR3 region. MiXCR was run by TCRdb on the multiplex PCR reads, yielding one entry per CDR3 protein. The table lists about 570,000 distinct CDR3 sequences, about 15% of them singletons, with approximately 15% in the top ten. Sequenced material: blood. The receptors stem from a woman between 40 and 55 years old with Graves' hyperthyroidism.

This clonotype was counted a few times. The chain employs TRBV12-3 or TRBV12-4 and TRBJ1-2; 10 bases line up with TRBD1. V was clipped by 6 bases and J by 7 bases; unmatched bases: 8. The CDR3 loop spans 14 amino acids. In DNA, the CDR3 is TGTGCCAGCAGCGTCCCGGGACAGGGGTCTGGCTACACCTTC. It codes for CASSVPGQGSGYTF.

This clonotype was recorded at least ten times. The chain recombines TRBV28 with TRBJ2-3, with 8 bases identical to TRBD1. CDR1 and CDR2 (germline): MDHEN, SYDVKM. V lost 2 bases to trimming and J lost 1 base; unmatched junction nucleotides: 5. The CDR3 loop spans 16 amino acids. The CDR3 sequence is CASSLGGQGGTDTQYF. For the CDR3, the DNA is TGTGCCAGCAGTTTAGGCGGACAGGGAGGCACAGATACGCAGTATTTT. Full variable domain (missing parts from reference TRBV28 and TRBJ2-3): DVKVTQSSRYLVKRTGEKVFLECVQDMDHENMFWYRQDPGLGLRLIYFSYDVKMKEKGDIPEGYSVSREKKERFSLILESASTNQTSMYLCASSLGGQGGTDTQYFGPGTRLTVL.

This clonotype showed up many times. The CDR3 sequence: CASSFEPTSALVGIQYF. The DNA of the CDR3 is TGTGCCAGCAGCTTCGAGCCGACTAGCGCTCTAGTGGGGATTCAGTACTTC. The chain has TRBV7-2 and TRBJ2-4; TRBD2 matches 8 bases. V lost 3 bases, J lost 10 bases, and 17 bases stayed unmatched. The CDR3 has 17 amino acids. The V gene's germline CDR1 is SGHTA and CDR2 FQGNSA.

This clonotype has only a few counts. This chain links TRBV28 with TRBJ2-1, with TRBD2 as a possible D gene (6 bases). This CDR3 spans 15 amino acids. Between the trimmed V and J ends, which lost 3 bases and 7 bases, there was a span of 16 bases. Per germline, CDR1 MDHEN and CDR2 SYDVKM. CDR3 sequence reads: CASSFRGMVWNEQFF. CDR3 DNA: TGTGCCAGCAGTTTTCGGGGGATGGTTTGGAATGAGCAGTTCTTC. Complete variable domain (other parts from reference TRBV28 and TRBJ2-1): DVKVTQSSRYLVKRTGEKVFLECVQDMDHENMFWYRQDPGLGLRLIYFSYDVKMKEKGDIPEGYSVSREKKERFSLILESASTNQTSMYLCASSFRGMVWNEQFFGPGTRLTVL.

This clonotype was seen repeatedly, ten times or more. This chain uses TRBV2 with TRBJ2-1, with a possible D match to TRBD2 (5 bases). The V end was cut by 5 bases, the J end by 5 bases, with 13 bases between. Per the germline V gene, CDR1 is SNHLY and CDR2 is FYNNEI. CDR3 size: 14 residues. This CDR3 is CASSRTQNNNEQFF. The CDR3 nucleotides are TGTGCCAGCAGTAGGACTCAAAATAACAATGAGCAGTTCTTC.

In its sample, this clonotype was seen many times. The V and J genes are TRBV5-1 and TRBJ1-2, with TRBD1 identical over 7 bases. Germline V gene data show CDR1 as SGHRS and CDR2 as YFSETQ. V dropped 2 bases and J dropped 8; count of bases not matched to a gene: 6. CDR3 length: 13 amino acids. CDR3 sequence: CASSFTGAQGYTF. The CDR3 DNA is TGCGCCAGCAGCTTTACAGGGGCGCAAGGCTACACCTTC.

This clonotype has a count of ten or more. CDR3 bases: TGTGCCAGCAGCCAAGAGGGACAGCGCGGCCAAGAGACCCAGTACTTC. This encodes CASSQEGQRGQETQYF. The V and J genes are TRBV3-1 and TRBJ2-5, with 7 positions matching TRBD1. Germline V gene sequence: CDR1 LGHDT, CDR2 YNNKEL (reference sequence). The CDR3 spans 16 residues. Trimming cost V 0 bases and J 1 base; bases outside gene matches: 5.

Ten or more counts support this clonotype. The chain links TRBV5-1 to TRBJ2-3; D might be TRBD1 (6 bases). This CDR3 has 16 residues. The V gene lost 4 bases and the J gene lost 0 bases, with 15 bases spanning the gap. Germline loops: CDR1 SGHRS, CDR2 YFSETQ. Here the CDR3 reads CASSRNDRPSTDTQYF. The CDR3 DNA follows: TGCGCCAGCAGCCGTAACGACAGGCCTAGCACAGATACGCAGTATTTT.

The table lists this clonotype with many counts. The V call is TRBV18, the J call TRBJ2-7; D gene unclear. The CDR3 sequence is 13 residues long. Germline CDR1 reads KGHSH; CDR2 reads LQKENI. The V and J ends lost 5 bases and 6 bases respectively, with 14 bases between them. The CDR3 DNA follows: TGTGCCAGCTCAGCCTTGCTAGAGGCCGAGCAGTACTTC. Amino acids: CASSALLEAEQYF.

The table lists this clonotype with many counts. The CDR3 DNA is TGTGCCAGCTCACCTTCACAGGGGCTGAACACTGAAGCTTTCTTT. Its translation is CASSPSQGLNTEAFF. The chain uses TRBV18 and TRBJ1-1, with 7 bases identical to TRBD1. Trimming at V came to 3 bases and at J to 0 bases, leaving 4 bases not matched to a gene. Germline-derived CDR1 and CDR2 are KGHSH and LQKENI. The CDR3 is made up of 15 amino acids.

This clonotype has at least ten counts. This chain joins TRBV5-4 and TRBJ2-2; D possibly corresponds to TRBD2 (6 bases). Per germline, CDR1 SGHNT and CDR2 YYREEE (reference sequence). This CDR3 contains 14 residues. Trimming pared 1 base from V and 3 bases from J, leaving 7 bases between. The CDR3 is CASSLWGDTGELFF. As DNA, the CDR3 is TGTGCCAGCAGCTTGTGGGGGGACACCGGGGAGCTGTTTTTT.

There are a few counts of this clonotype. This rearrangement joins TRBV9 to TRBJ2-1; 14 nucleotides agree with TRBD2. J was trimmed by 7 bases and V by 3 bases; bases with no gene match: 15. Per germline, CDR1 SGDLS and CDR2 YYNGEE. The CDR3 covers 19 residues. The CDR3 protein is CASSATRTSGRPSWNEQFF. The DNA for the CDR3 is TGTGCCAGCAGCGCCACCCGGACTAGCGGGAGGCCCTCCTGGAATGAGCAGTTCTTC.

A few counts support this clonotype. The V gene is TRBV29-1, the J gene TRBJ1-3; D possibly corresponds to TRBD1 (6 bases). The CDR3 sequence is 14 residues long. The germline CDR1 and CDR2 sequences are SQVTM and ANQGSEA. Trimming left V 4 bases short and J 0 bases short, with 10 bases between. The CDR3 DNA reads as TGCAGCGTTGTTGGGGGCGACTCTGGAAACACCATATATTTT. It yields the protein CSVVGGDSGNTIYF.

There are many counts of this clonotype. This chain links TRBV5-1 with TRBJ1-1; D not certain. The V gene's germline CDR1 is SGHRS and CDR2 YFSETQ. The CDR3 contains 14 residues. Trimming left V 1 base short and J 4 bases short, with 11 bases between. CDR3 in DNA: TGCGCCAGCAGCTTGCAGGCAAGAGGCACTGAAGCTTTCTTT. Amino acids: CASSLQARGTEAFF. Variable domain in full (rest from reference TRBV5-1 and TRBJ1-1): KAGVTQTPRYLIKTRGQQVTLSCSPISGHRSVSWYQQTPGQGLQFLFEYFSETQRNKGNFPGRFSGRQFSNSRSEMNVSTLELGDSALYLCASSLQARGTEAFFGQGTRLTVV.

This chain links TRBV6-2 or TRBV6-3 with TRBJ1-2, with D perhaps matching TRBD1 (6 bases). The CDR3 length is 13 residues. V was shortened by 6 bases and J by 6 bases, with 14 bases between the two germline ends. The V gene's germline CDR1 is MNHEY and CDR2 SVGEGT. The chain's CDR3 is CASRGGTVDGYTF. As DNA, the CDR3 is TGTGCCAGCAGAGGGGGAACGGTCGATGGCTACACCTTC.

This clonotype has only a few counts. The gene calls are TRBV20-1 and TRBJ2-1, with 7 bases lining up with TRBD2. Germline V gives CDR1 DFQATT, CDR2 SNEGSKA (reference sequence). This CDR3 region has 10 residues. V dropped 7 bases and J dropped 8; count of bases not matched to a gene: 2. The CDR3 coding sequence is TGCAGTGGCCGGGGGGATGAGCAGTTCTTC. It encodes CSGRGDEQFF.

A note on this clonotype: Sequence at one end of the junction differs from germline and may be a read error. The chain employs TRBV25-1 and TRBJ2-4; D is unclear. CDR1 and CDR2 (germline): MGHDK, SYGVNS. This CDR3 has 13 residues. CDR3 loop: CAGSADERNIQYF. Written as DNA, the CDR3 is TGTGCCGGCAGTGCGGACGAGAGAAACATTCAGTACTTC.

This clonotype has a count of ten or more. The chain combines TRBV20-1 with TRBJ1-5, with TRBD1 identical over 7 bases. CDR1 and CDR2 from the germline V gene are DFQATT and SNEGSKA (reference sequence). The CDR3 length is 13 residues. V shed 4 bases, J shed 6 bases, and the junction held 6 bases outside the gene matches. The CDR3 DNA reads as TGCAGTGCTATGACAGGGTTAGGTCAGCCCCAGCATTTT. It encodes CSAMTGLGQPQHF.